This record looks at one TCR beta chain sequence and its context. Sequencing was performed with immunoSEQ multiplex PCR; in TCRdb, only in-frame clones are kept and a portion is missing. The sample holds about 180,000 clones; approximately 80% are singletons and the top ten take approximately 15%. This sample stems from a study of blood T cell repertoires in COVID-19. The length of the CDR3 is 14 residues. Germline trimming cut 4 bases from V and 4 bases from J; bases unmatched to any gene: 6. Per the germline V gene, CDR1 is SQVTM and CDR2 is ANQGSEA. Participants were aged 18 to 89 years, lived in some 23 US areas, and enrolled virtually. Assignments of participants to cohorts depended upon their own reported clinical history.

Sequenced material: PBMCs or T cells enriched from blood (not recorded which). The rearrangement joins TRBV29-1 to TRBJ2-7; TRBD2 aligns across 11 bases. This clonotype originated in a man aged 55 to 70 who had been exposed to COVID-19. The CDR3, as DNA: TGCAGCGTTGGAACTAGCGGGAGTAGGTACGAGCAGTACTTC. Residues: CSVGTSGSRYEQYF.